The 21 T cell receptor beta chains below all came from one sample that was sequenced in a study of T cell changes during pregnancy in multiple sclerosis. Here immunoSEQ multiplex PCR was the method, and the copy in TCRdb shows in-frame clones only, minus some. The table lists about 38,000 clones, more than 70% of them singletons. The sample in question was CD8+ T cells from peripheral blood mononuclear cells, obtained in the third trimester of pregnancy. The source is a female donor with multiple sclerosis, enrolled in a pregnancy study.

The rearrangement links TRBV5-1 to TRBJ2-7, with 9 bases fitting TRBD1. This CDR3 has 14 residues. Germline V gene lookup returns CDR1 SGHRS and CDR2 YFSETQ. The junction had 4 bases not matched to a gene; V was cut back by 4 bases and J by 2 bases. CDR3 coding DNA: TGCGCCAGCAGCGACCACAGGGGGCCCTACGAGCAGTACTTC. It translates to CASSDHRGPYEQYF. The full variable domain, its missing parts supplied by reference TRBV5-1 and TRBJ2-7, is KAGVTQTPRYLIKTRGQQVTLSCSPISGHRSVSWYQQTPGQGLQFLFEYFSETQRNKGNFPGRFSGRQFSNSRSEMNVSTLELGDSALYLCASSDHRGPYEQYFGPGTRLTVT.

This clone was picked up one time. The rearrangement joins TRBV5-4 to TRBJ2-1, with 13 positions matching TRBD2. Trimming took 3 bases from V and 12 from J; bases not matched to a gene: 6. The CDR3 consists of 14 residues. The germline V gene encodes CDR1 SGHNT and CDR2 YYREEE (reference sequence). CDR3 residues: CASSSLAGGPGQFF. The DNA for the CDR3 is TGTGCCAGCAGCTCACTAGCGGGGGGGCCAGGGCAGTTCTTC.

The J gene is TRBJ2-1, the V gene TRBV27, with D perhaps matching TRBD1 (7 bases). CDR3 size: 14 residues. Trimming shortened V by 2 bases and J by 4 bases, and 9 bases separated the two germline ends. CDR1 MNHEY and CDR2 SMNVEV come from the germline V gene (reference sequence). CDR3 in amino acids: CASSLQGGYNEQFF. CDR3 nucleotide sequence: TGTGCCAGCAGTTTACAGGGGGGATACAATGAGCAGTTCTTC.

This clone has only a few counts. V gene TRBV30 combines with J gene TRBJ1-1; D remains unclear. The V end lost 4 bases, the J end lost 4 bases, and 13 bases lay between the germline ends. Looked up from germline, CDR1 is GTSNPN and CDR2 is SVGIG (reference sequence). The CDR3 is 13 residues long. CDR3 sequence reads: CAWTLSGITEAFF. CDR3 coding DNA: TGTGCCTGGACGTTATCGGGGATCACTGAAGCTTTCTTT.

This clone was recorded once. The CDR3 spells CASSLRQGGSNQPQHF. CDR3 nucleotides: TGTGCCAGCAGCCTAAGACAGGGTGGCAGCAATCAGCCCCAGCATTTT. The chain joins TRBV4-2 to TRBJ1-5; 7 bases fit TRBD1. The ends lost 4 bases at V and 1 base at J; junction bases unmatched: 7. Per the germline V gene, CDR1 is LGHNA and CDR2 is YNFKEQ. The CDR3 runs 16 residues.

The chain is built from TRBV5-1 and TRBJ1-4, with D tentatively TRBD1 (6 bases). Trimming shortened V by 2 bases and J by 6 bases, and 14 bases separated the two germline ends. The CDR3 totals 15 residues. Germline lookup yields CDR1 SGHRS and CDR2 YFSETQ. CDR3 in amino acids: CASSLGTGLDEKLFF. The CDR3 region has the DNA TGCGCCAGCAGCTTAGGTACAGGGTTGGATGAAAAACTGTTTTTT.

This clone was detected ten times or more. V usage is TRBV11-3 and J usage is TRBJ2-7; D unresolved. The CDR3 spans 12 residues. The V gene lost 3 bases and the J gene lost 5 bases, with 8 bases spanning the gap. Germline V gives CDR1 SGHNT, CDR2 YENEEA. This CDR3 reads CASSFSSDEQYF. The CDR3 nucleotides are TGTGCCAGCAGCTTTTCCTCGGACGAGCAGTACTTC.

The chain recombines TRBV27 with TRBJ1-5; 8 bases match TRBD1. The junction had 3 bases not matched to a gene; V was cut back by 7 bases and J by 1 base. CDR3 size: 14 residues. Germline values: CDR1 MNHEY, CDR2 SMNVEV (reference sequence). Here the CDR3 reads CASKTGESNQPQHF. CDR3 bases: TGTGCCAGCAAGACAGGGGAAAGCAATCAGCCCCAGCATTTT.

V gene TRBV30 combines with J gene TRBJ2-7; 9 bases are shared with TRBD1. The V gene's germline CDR1 is GTSNPN and CDR2 SVGIG (reference sequence). The CDR3 has 14 residues. Germline trimming cut 2 bases from V and 5 bases from J; bases unmatched to any gene: 7. Here the CDR3 reads CAWSTPRDRDEQYF. The CDR3 nucleotides are TGTGCCTGGAGTACGCCCCGGGACAGGGACGAGCAGTACTTC.

This chain links TRBV5-5 with TRBJ2-7, with 8 bases identical to TRBD1. Trimming cost V 0 bases and J 2 bases; bases outside gene matches: 7. Germline V CDR1 and CDR2: SGHKS, YYEKEE (reference sequence). The CDR3 runs 16 residues. CDR3 DNA sequence: TGTGCCAGCAGCTTGGCCTTTAGGACAGGGCCCTACGAGCAGTACTTC. Translated: CASSLAFRTGPYEQYF.

The V and J genes are TRBV2 and TRBJ1-1, with TRBD1 matching over 11 bases. The length of the CDR3 is 16 residues. The germline gives CDR1 SNHLY, CDR2 FYNNEI. Germline trimming cut 5 bases from V and 3 bases from J; bases unmatched to any gene: 8. CDR3 loop: CASSRGQGGWDTEAFF. The CDR3, as DNA: TGTGCCAGCAGTCGGGGACAGGGGGGCTGGGACACTGAAGCTTTCTTT.

The chain carries TRBV6-4 and TRBJ2-3; the D is unclear. This CDR3 has 15 amino acids. Germline V CDR1 and CDR2: MRHNA, SNTAGT. V lost 1 base, J lost 0 bases, and 8 bases lay in between. CDR3 bases: TGTGCCAGCAGTGACTTGGCGGATAGCACAGATACGCAGTATTTT. Its protein product is CASSDLADSTDTQYF.

The rearrangement joins TRBV2 to TRBJ2-7; TRBD1 matches at 9 bases. V gave up 0 bases and J gave up 12 bases; unmatched junction bases: 9. Germline CDR1 SNHLY, CDR2 FYNNEI. This CDR3 comprises 14 residues. CDR3 coding DNA: TGTGCCAGCAGTGAAGCGGACCGGGACAGGGCGGGGTACTTC. It encodes CASSEADRDRAGYF.

This chain links TRBV4-1 with TRBJ1-6; tentatively, D is TRBD1 (5 bases). Germline CDR1 reads MGHRA; CDR2 reads YSYEKL. The germline V and J ends were trimmed by 4 bases and 11 bases, with 12 bases remaining between them. The CDR3 runs 13 residues. The DNA of the CDR3 is TGCGCCAGCAGCCCCAGGGTCGCGGCACCCCTCCACTTT. This translates into CASSPRVAAPLHF.

The chain couples TRBV29-1 to TRBJ1-6; D not certain. The V end was cut by 7 bases, the J end by 0 bases, with 16 bases between. CDR3 size: 16 residues. Germline V gives CDR1 SQVTM, CDR2 ANQGSEA. The CDR3 DNA reads as TGCAGCGCCCCCCTCCGTAGAGGCTCCTATAATTCACCCCTCCACTTT. Its protein is CSAPLRRGSYNSPLHF.

The gene calls are TRBV2 and TRBJ1-2, with unresolved D. The germline V gene has CDR1 SNHLY and CDR2 FYNNEI. The CDR3 spans 10 residues. V was shortened by 10 bases and J by 8 bases, with 11 bases between the two germline ends. For the CDR3, the DNA is TGTGCCACCCTTTGGCTCGGCTACACCTTC. This codes for CATLWLGYTF.

CDR3 nucleotides: TGTGCCAGCAGCTCCATAGGGGGGGGAACCGTCGGGGAGCTGTTTTTT. Protein product: CASSSIGGGTVGELFF. V gene TRBV11-2 combines with J gene TRBJ2-2; weak D call: TRBD2 (7 bases). Trimming took off 4 bases at V and 7 bases at J, with 19 bases between the two ends. Germline CDR1 is SGHAT and CDR2 is FQNNGV. The CDR3 sequence is 16 residues long.

V usage is TRBV11-2 and J usage is TRBJ2-1, with 8 bases fitting TRBD1. CDR1 and CDR2 from the germline V gene are SGHAT and FQNNGV. This CDR3 has 16 residues. V shed 3 bases, J shed 0 bases, and the junction held 4 bases outside the gene matches. The DNA of the CDR3 is TGTGCCAGCAGCTTCGACAGGGGAGTCTCCTACAATGAGCAGTTCTTC. Translating it yields CASSFDRGVSYNEQFF.

This rearrangement joins TRBV2 to TRBJ2-1; TRBD2 matches at 8 bases. The CDR3 is 15 amino acids. CDR1 and CDR2 (germline): SNHLY, FYNNEI. The ends lost 5 bases at V and 4 bases at J; junction bases unmatched: 7. The CDR3 spells CASSRITGGYNEQFF. The CDR3 DNA reads as TGTGCCAGCAGTCGTATAACGGGGGGGTACAATGAGCAGTTCTTC.

The rearrangement links TRBV4-3 to TRBJ1-1; a weak D match, TRBD1 (5 bases). The CDR3 runs 18 residues. The germline V and J ends were trimmed by 0 bases and 4 bases, with 21 bases remaining between them. Per the germline V gene, CDR1 is LGHNA and CDR2 is YSLEER. The DNA for the CDR3 is TGCGCCAGCAGCCAAGATAATTTAATCGCAGGGCTGAGCACTGAAGCTTTCTTT. The encoded protein is CASSQDNLIAGLSTEAFF.

As DNA, the CDR3 is TGTGCAAGTCGCTTAGCGAACATGAAGGACAGGGGGCCCCGTAACTATGGCTACACCTTC. Its translation is CASRLANMKDRGPRNYGYTF. The chain joins TRBV12-2 to TRBJ1-2; TRBD1, the table's D call, was not compared with the DNA. TRBV12-2 represents a pseudogene. The CDR3 spans 20 residues.